The present T cell receptor (beta chain) was sequenced within a study of glioma-infiltrating T cells after dendritic cell vaccination. Study details: The vaccine used monocyte-derived dendritic cells pulsed overnight with autologous tumor lysate.

The primer mix had 60 V beta and 13 J beta primers. Sequencing used immunoSEQ multiplex PCR; TCRdb keeps in-frame clones, though not all of them. Of roughly 100,000 clones in the sample, less than 90% were seen once. Regarding time point: after dendritic cell vaccination, including at tumor progression/relapse. The V end was cut by 5 bases, the J end by 4 bases, with 15 bases between. The length of the CDR3 is 14 residues. Germline V gene data show CDR1 as MNHNY and CDR2 as SVGAGI (reference sequence). The clonotype was recovered from a human donor with glioblastoma. The chain links TRBV6-6 to TRBJ2-7, with D maybe TRBD2 (6 bases). The specimen comprised blood, sampled after dendritic cell vaccination. The CDR3 bases are TGTGCCAGCAGTCGGACTAACCCGGGATACGAGCAGTACTTC. The encoded protein is CASSRTNPGYEQYF.